This is a list of T cell receptor beta chains from one sample in a study of regulatory T cells in long-lasting Graves disease. TCRdb re-derived calls from the multiplex PCR reads in MiXCR, one entry per CDR3 protein. The sample includes a few hundred thousand distinct CDR3 sequences, about 20% of them seen just once. The sample was peripheral blood mononuclear cells (PBMCs), taken when the disease was refractory, from a patient treated with antithyroid drugs. The source is a female donor with Graves disease. The CDR3 runs from the conserved cysteine through the conserved F or W.

V gene	J gene	CDR3 protein
TRBV4-1	TRBJ2-2	CASSQSTVPTGELFF
TRBV9	TRBJ2-7	CASSVGRGGEQYF
TRBV7-6	TRBJ2-7	CASNAGTSGIRSYEQYF
TRBV2	TRBJ1-5	CASSESGRNQPQHF
TRBV28	TRBJ2-5	CASSLGPTMRDQYF
TRBV30	TRBJ2-4	CAWSVGGNKNIQYF
TRBV20-1	TRBJ2-7	CSAPQPGRQSEQYF
TRBV30	TRBJ2-2	CAWDLVRTGELFF
TRBV7-9	TRBJ1-2	CASSPAEQGISTGYTF
TRBV5-1	TRBJ1-1	CASSSGQGREAFF
TRBV7-2	TRBJ2-5	CASSSRGTSGRGKEETQYF
TRBV7-8	TRBJ1-3	CASSLGRSIAGNTIYF
TRBV18	TRBJ2-7	CASSPPTGSPQNEQYF
TRBV30	TRBJ2-7	CAWSVGVEQYF
TRBV9	TRBJ1-1	CASSAGGSMNTEAFF
TRBV2	TRBJ1-5	CASSGESNQPQHF
TRBV19	TRBJ1-2	CASSRTTGGRGGYTF
TRBV7-9	TRBJ2-5	CASSLEGQTQYF
TRBV6-1	TRBJ1-5	CASISSVEAPSNQPQHF
TRBV20-1	TRBJ1-6	CSARDDNSPLHF
TRBV7-3	TRBJ2-2	CASGLTLVGAGELFF
TRBV2	TRBJ1-5	CASSEGVLGNQPQHF
TRBV5-1	TRBJ2-7	CASSLSPSGRVDGQYF
TRBV27	TRBJ2-5	CASSLEGLRRSQETQYF
TRBV12-3/TRBV12-4	TRBJ1-2	CASSTSDRGYGYTF
TRBV6-1	TRBJ1-5	CASSEKGQPQHF
TRBV6-1	TRBJ2-5	CASTLSGGLEETQYF
TRBV7-9	TRBJ1-4	CASSVSQTNEKLFF
TRBV6-9	TRBJ2-7	CASSYARKTYEQYF
TRBV25-1	TRBJ2-5	CASSAPGLAGSGETQYF
TRBV6-1	TRBJ2-5	CASSLPSWTRRETQYF
TRBV12-3/TRBV12-4	TRBJ1-2	CASSLIVAHYGYTF
TRBV6-4	TRBJ2-2	CASSNQPGVGELFF
TRBV11-2	TRBJ2-5	CASSYTQDRVETQYF
TRBV9	TRBJ2-7	CASSVGVGEQYF
TRBV5-1	TRBJ1-1	CASSLAGQAMNTEAFF
TRBV28	TRBJ2-7	CASSVSRASYEQYF
TRBV6-1	TRBJ1-1	CASSRKTGADRSTEAFF
TRBV19	TRBJ1-2	CASMKGFRGYTF
TRBV19	TRBJ1-5	CASSIVAGGNQPQHF
TRBV2	TRBJ1-5	CASSETENSNQPQHF
TRBV19	TRBJ1-3	CASRTQQGAAGNTIYF
TRBV2	TRBJ1-1	CASSFRRETKGMNTEAFF
TRBV24-1	TRBJ2-6	CATSDSTGALSSGANVLTF
TRBV18	TRBJ2-7	CASSPGGVYEQYF
TRBV4-2	TRBJ2-2	CASSQGTAGNTGELFF
TRBV6-5	TRBJ2-2	CASSYGGGELFF
TRBV7-2	TRBJ1-6	CASSLRGQGVHHF